The TCR beta chain described here comes from a study of cytomegalovirus exposure and HLA in healthy donors. Everyone who donated was a healthy bone marrow donor. Germline CDR1 reads SGHNT; CDR2 reads YYREEE (reference sequence). J lost 5 bases, V lost 1 base, and 2 bases had no gene match. This CDR3 has 13 residues. Use of 60 Vbeta and 13 Jbeta primers characterized the PCR. Produced via immunoSEQ multiplex PCR; TCRdb's table is partial and in-frame only. The sample has around 190,000 clones; 75% to 90% are singletons. Sequenced material: PBMCs. V usage is TRBV5-4 and J usage is TRBJ2-5; 7 positions agree with TRBD2. The sequence was collected from a woman aged 30 to 39 in good health and CMV-seronegative. The CDR3 coding sequence is TGTGCCAGCAGCTTGCAGGGAGGGGAGACCCAGTACTTC. This gives the protein CASSLQGGETQYF.